This is a list of T cell receptor beta chains from one sample in a study of cytomegalovirus exposure and HLA in healthy donors. Generated by immunoSEQ multiplex PCR, the TCRdb table keeps only in-frame clones and is missing some. This sample lists about 72,000 clones; its ten largest clones have 4.5% to 6.5%. The sequenced sample consisted of PBMCs. These receptors came from a woman aged 40 to 49 in good health and CMV-seropositive. Each CDR3 is given with its conserved first and last residue. A D gene is named only where the DNA matches it firmly.

V gene,J gene,D gene,CDR3 DNA,CDR3 protein
TRBV6-1,TRBJ2-3,TRBD2,TGTGCCAGCATCTCTAGCGGGAGGCTCACAGATACGCAGTATTTT,CASISSGRLTDTQYF
TRBV28,TRBJ1-5,NA,TGTGCCAGCAGTTTATCAAACAATCAGCCCCAGCATTTT,CASSLSNNQPQHF
TRBV5-6,TRBJ2-4,NA,TGTGCCAGCAGCGTAGACTCCCGGGAAAACATTCAGTACTTC,CASSVDSRENIQYF
TRBV14,TRBJ2-2,TRBD2,TGTGCCAGCAGCTTGCGGGGGGCGGCGACCGGGGAGCTGTTTTTT,CASSLRGAATGELFF
TRBV29-1,TRBJ2-7,NA,TGCAGCGTTGAAGATCTATTTCAGAAACCAGGGCCATTCCCCACCTACGAGCAGTACTTC,CSVEDLFQKPGPFPTYEQYF
TRBV6-1,TRBJ1-2,NA,TGTGCGATTGGGGGGTGGGGCTACACCTTC,CAIGGWGYTF
TRBV2,TRBJ2-3,NA,TGTGCCAGCAGTATCCAGGGAATTTTGTTAGATACGCAGTATTTT,CASSIQGILLDTQYF
TRBV27,TRBJ1-5,NA,TGTGCCAGCAGTTTAAACCCTACCTTGAATCAGCCCCAGCATTTT,CASSLNPTLNQPQHF
TRBV6-4,TRBJ2-1,NA,TGTGCCAGCAGTGACTCGGGGTGGGGTAGCGGAAGAGACAATGAGCAGTTCTTC,CASSDSGWGSGRDNEQFF
TRBV6-5,TRBJ1-1,NA,TGTGCCAGCAGAGGACGGTTAGGGGACACTGAAGCTTTCTTT,CASRGRLGDTEAFF
TRBV5-5,TRBJ1-4,TRBD1,TGTGCCAGCAGCCGGGGACAGGGCGGCATTCGTGAAAAACTGTTTTTT,CASSRGQGGIREKLFF
TRBV10-2,TRBJ1-5,TRBD1,TGCGCCAGCAGTGAGTCAGTTCAGGGACAGGGGGTGGTAGGCAATCAGCCCCAGCATTTT,CASSESVQGQGVVGNQPQHF
TRBV5-1,TRBJ2-1,TRBD2,TGCGCCAGCAGCCATGGACTAGCGGATACTGGGTACAATGAGCAGTTCTTC,CASSHGLADTGYNEQFF
TRBV7-3,TRBJ1-2,TRBD1,TGTGCCAGCAGCCCGATGGACAGGGAAGACTATGGCTACACCTTC,CASSPMDREDYGYTF
TRBV5-1,TRBJ1-2,NA,TGCGCCAGCAGCTTGGATCCGGGGATCTCTAACTATGGCTACACCTTC,CASSLDPGISNYGYTF
TRBV28,TRBJ2-5,TRBD2,TGTGCCAGCAGTTTAGTCCTAGCGGGAGGATTCCAAGAGACCCAGTACTTC,CASSLVLAGGFQETQYF
TRBV11-2,TRBJ1-1,NA,TGTGCCAGCAGCTTATCAGGGGCGGTGAACACTGAAGCTTTCTTT,CASSLSGAVNTEAFF
TRBV6-5,TRBJ2-5,TRBD2,TGTGCCAGCAGTGAACGGGGGGGCCAAGAGACCCAGTACTTC,CASSERGGQETQYF
TRBV5-1,TRBJ2-2,NA,TGCGCCAGCAGTCGACTAGACACCGGGGAGCTGTTTTTT,CASSRLDTGELFF
TRBV7-2,TRBJ2-7,NA,TGTGCCAGCAGCTTCGACAGCTACGGGGGAAGGAACGAGCAGTACTTC,CASSFDSYGGRNEQYF
TRBV29-1,TRBJ2-7,NA,TGCAGCGTTTGGGCCGAGGGGGTGGCCGGCGAGCAGTACTTC,CSVWAEGVAGEQYF
TRBV6-1,TRBJ1-5,TRBD1,TGTGCCAGCAGTGTTGGACAGGGGATTCGTAGCAATCAGCCCCAGCATTTT,CASSVGQGIRSNQPQHF
TRBV18,TRBJ1-1,TRBD1,TGTGCCAGCTCATTTACGCGACAGGGTGAGGGGAACACTGAAGCTTTCTTT,CASSFTRQGEGNTEAFF
TRBV4-1,TRBJ2-4,TRBD2,TGCGCCAGCAGCCAAGAAGGGGGACTAGCGGGAGGGCCAAAAAACATTCAGTACTTC,CASSQEGGLAGGPKNIQYF
TRBV14,TRBJ1-1,TRBD1,TGTGCCAGCAGTCACGGACAGGGCACTGAAGCTTTCTTT,CASSHGQGTEAFF
TRBV11-1,TRBJ1-1,NA,TGTGCCAGCAGCTGGAGGGACACTGAAGCTTTCTTT,CASSWRDTEAFF
TRBV28,TRBJ1-1,NA,TGTGCCAGCGTATCGACAGCGAACACTGAAGCTTTCTTT,CASVSTANTEAFF
TRBV6-5,TRBJ1-2,TRBD1,TGTGCCAGCAGTTACTCTTCACAGGGGGACTATGGCTACACCTTC,CASSYSSQGDYGYTF
TRBV6-4,TRBJ2-2,TRBD1,TGTGCCAGCAGCGAAAAACCGGGACAGGGAAACGGGGAGCTGTTTTTT,CASSEKPGQGNGELFF